These T cell receptor beta chains were read from a single sample in a study of blood T cell repertoires in COVID-19. Repertoires were generated with immunoSEQ multiplex PCR, while TCRdb's copy carries only in-frame clones and drops some. The sample contains 80,000 to 95,000 clones, roughly 81% of which appear only once. Sample: peripheral blood. These receptors all come from an elderly man with COVID-19, enrolled during active disease. CDR3s include the opening cysteine and the closing phenylalanine or tryptophan. A D gene is named only where the DNA matches it firmly. A row's size may be missing; if present it is once, few, many or a size class.

size: NA
V: TRBV5-1
D: NA
J: TRBJ2-3
DNA: TGCGCCAGCAGCCTGCAGGGTACTAGCACAGATACGCAGTATTTT
CDR3: CASSLQGTSTDTQYF

size: NA
V: TRBV11-2
D: TRBD2
J: TRBJ2-7
DNA: TGTGCCAGCAGCTTAGCGGTCGGGCGGGGGAAGGGGTACGAGCAGTACTTC
CDR3: CASSLAVGRGKGYEQYF

size: NA
V: TRBV7-3
D: NA
J: TRBJ2-1
DNA: TGTGCCAGCAGCTTTATTGGGGCCGGTGAGCAGTTCTTC
CDR3: CASSFIGAGEQFF

size: NA
V: TRBV5-1
D: TRBD1
J: TRBJ1-5
DNA: TGCGCCAGCAGCTTGTCGGGACAGAGTCAACAGCCCCAGCATTTT
CDR3: CASSLSGQSQQPQHF

size: NA
V: TRBV27
D: TRBD1
J: TRBJ2-2
DNA: TGTGCCAGCAGGGACAGGGTAACCGGGGAGCTGTTTTTT
CDR3: CASRDRVTGELFF

size: NA
V: TRBV19
D: NA
J: TRBJ1-5
DNA: TGTGCCAGTAACCCCGACAGGAATCAGCCCCAGCATTTT
CDR3: CASNPDRNQPQHF

size: NA
V: TRBV6-4
D: TRBD1
J: TRBJ1-1
DNA: TGTGCCAGCAGGAATACTAACAGGGGCGGGCACACTGAAGCTTTCTTT
CDR3: CASRNTNRGGHTEAFF

size: NA
V: TRBV5-4
D: NA
J: TRBJ1-4
DNA: TGTGCCAGCAGCGACAATACCGATGAAAAACTGTTTTTT
CDR3: CASSDNTDEKLFF

size: NA
V: TRBV28
D: NA
J: TRBJ2-6
DNA: TGTGCCAGCAGTCCGTCGAGTTTCGGGGCCAACGTCCTGACTTTC
CDR3: CASSPSSFGANVLTF

size: NA
V: TRBV10-3
D: TRBD2
J: TRBJ2-5
DNA: TGTGCCATCAGTGAGTCTGGGGGGGGAGAGACCCAGTACTTC
CDR3: CAISESGGGETQYF

size: once
V: TRBV30
D: TRBD2
J: TRBJ2-1
DNA: TGTGCCTGGAGTGTAGGGTTAGCGGGAGGGCCGGAGTTCTTC
CDR3: CAWSVGLAGGPEFF

size: NA
V: TRBV15
D: NA
J: TRBJ1-4
DNA: TGTGCCACCAGCAGAGAGGTGGGGAGTAATGAAAAACTGTTTTTT
CDR3: CATSREVGSNEKLFF

size: NA
V: TRBV6-4
D: NA
J: TRBJ1-5
DNA: TGTGCCAGCAGTTACAGGCCTAATCAGCCCCAGCATTTT
CDR3: CASSYRPNQPQHF

size: NA
V: TRBV19
D: TRBD1
J: TRBJ1-2
DNA: TGTGCCAGTAGTATCAGAGGGACAGGGGAAACGGGGGGCTACACCTTC
CDR3: CASSIRGTGETGGYTF

size: NA
V: TRBV30
D: NA
J: TRBJ1-4
DNA: TGTGCCTGGAGTGTACGAGGTGAAAAACTGTTTTTT
CDR3: CAWSVRGEKLFF

size: NA
V: TRBV18
D: NA
J: TRBJ1-6
DNA: TGTGCCAGCTCACCGGACAGCATTTTAAATTCACCCCTCCACTTT
CDR3: CASSPDSILNSPLHF

size: NA
V: TRBV5-8
D: NA
J: TRBJ2-4
DNA: TGTGCCAGCAGCCTAAGGACAGTTAAAAACATTCAGTACTTC
CDR3: CASSLRTVKNIQYF

size: NA
V: TRBV6-2/TRBV6-3
D: NA
J: TRBJ2-7
DNA: TGTGCCAGCAGTTACCTTATCTACTCCACTTTCTACGAGCAGTACTTC
CDR3: CASSYLIYSTFYEQYF

size: many
V: TRBV6-1
D: NA
J: TRBJ1-5
DNA: TGTGCCAGCAGTGAAAACGTGTTAATTAACGGGCCCCAGCATTTT
CDR3: CASSENVLINGPQHF

size: NA
V: TRBV7-2
D: NA
J: TRBJ2-5
DNA: TGTGCCAGCAGCCAATTCCAAGAGACCCAGTACTTC
CDR3: CASSQFQETQYF

size: NA
V: TRBV2
D: NA
J: TRBJ2-5
DNA: TGTGCCAGCAGTGATTGGGCCTGGGGAGGAGAGACCCAGTACTTC
CDR3: CASSDWAWGGETQYF

size: once
V: TRBV14
D: TRBD2
J: TRBJ2-3
DNA: TGTGCCAGCAGCCCATATCTCCGGGATACTAGCGCAGATACGCAGTATTTT
CDR3: CASSPYLRDTSADTQYF

size: NA
V: TRBV7-9
D: TRBD2
J: TRBJ2-1
DNA: TGTGCCAGCAGCTTAGCATTAGCGGGGGGGCTTGAGCAGTTCTTC
CDR3: CASSLALAGGLEQFF

size: NA
V: TRBV6-5
D: NA
J: TRBJ1-1
DNA: TGTGCCAGCAGTTCCGGAGGGGCTGTGAACACTGAAGCTTTCTTT
CDR3: CASSSGGAVNTEAFF

size: NA
V: TRBV19
D: NA
J: TRBJ2-3
DNA: TGTGCCAGTAGCTCCCAGTTATTCACAGATACGCAGTATTTT
CDR3: CASSSQLFTDTQYF

size: NA
V: TRBV27
D: TRBD2
J: TRBJ2-5
DNA: TGTGCCAGCAGTATAATTAGCGGGATAGAGACCCAGTACTTC
CDR3: CASSIISGIETQYF

size: NA
V: TRBV14
D: NA
J: TRBJ2-5
DNA: TGTGCCAGCAGCCAAGATCTTTCTCCGTACCAAGAGACCCAGTACTTC
CDR3: CASSQDLSPYQETQYF

size: NA
V: TRBV11-2
D: NA
J: TRBJ1-4
DNA: TGTGCCAGCAACTTGCAAGGGAAGGAGGATGAAAAACTGTTTTTT
CDR3: CASNLQGKEDEKLFF

size: NA
V: TRBV7-2
D: TRBD2
J: TRBJ2-7
DNA: TGTGCCAGCAGCTTAGGGGGACTAGCGGGGGTCGAGCAGTACTTC
CDR3: CASSLGGLAGVEQYF

size: NA
V: TRBV5-6
D: NA
J: TRBJ2-5
DNA: TGTGCCAGCAGCTTGTTCGGCGGGACCGGGTTAGAGACCCAGTACTTC
CDR3: CASSLFGGTGLETQYF

size: NA
V: TRBV28
D: TRBD1
J: TRBJ1-5
DNA: TGTGCCAGCAGTTTGGCAGGGGGCGATCACCAGCCCCAGCATTTT
CDR3: CASSLAGGDHQPQHF

size: NA
V: TRBV19
D: NA
J: TRBJ1-1
DNA: TGTGCCAGTAGCGACAGGTCCCCACGCGCTTTCTTT
CDR3: CASSDRSPRAFF

size: NA
V: TRBV28
D: TRBD1
J: TRBJ2-5
DNA: TGTGCCAGCAGTTTATCGGACAGGGGGGGAGCCCAGTACTTC
CDR3: CASSLSDRGGAQYF

size: NA
V: TRBV28
D: NA
J: TRBJ1-5
DNA: TGTGCCAGCAGTTTTCGGGGAACCCTCAATCAGCCCCAGCATTTT
CDR3: CASSFRGTLNQPQHF

size: few
V: TRBV6-1
D: NA
J: TRBJ2-3
DNA: TGTGCCAGCAGTGAAGCGCGCGGGCCAGCCAGCACAGATACGCAGTATTTT
CDR3: CASSEARGPASTDTQYF

size: once
V: TRBV9
D: NA
J: TRBJ1-1
DNA: TGTGCCAGCAGCGTAGAGTCTTCGACATTGAACACTGAAGCTTTCTTT
CDR3: CASSVESSTLNTEAFF

size: NA
V: TRBV7-2
D: NA
J: TRBJ2-7
DNA: TGTGCCAGCAGCTTTGGGCGGGGATACGAGCAGTACTTC
CDR3: CASSFGRGYEQYF

size: NA
V: TRBV5-5
D: NA
J: TRBJ1-5
DNA: TGTGCCAGCGGGCAGGGGTTAAGCAATCAGCCCCAGCATTTT
CDR3: CASGQGLSNQPQHF

size: NA
V: TRBV6-1
D: NA
J: TRBJ2-7
DNA: TGTGCCAGCAGTGAAACTCCCTTCGGGAACCAATGCTTC
CDR3: CASSETPFGNQCF

size: NA
V: TRBV6-5
D: NA
J: TRBJ2-2
DNA: TGTGCCAGCAGGCCCATAGGGGCCGGGGAGCTGTTTTTT
CDR3: CASRPIGAGELFF

size: few
V: TRBV27
D: TRBD2
J: TRBJ2-7
DNA: TGTGCCAGCAGTGGATCCGGGACTAAATCCGTTTTGGGACCTCGTGAGCAGTACTTC
CDR3: CASSGSGTKSVLGPREQYF

size: NA
V: TRBV6-5
D: NA
J: TRBJ2-1
DNA: TGTGCCAGCAGTTACTCGAATTCGGGGAGCTATGAGCAGTTCTTC
CDR3: CASSYSNSGSYEQFF

size: NA
V: TRBV30
D: NA
J: TRBJ1-2
DNA: TGTGCCTGGAGTGTTGGAGAGAACTATGGCTACACCTTC
CDR3: CAWSVGENYGYTF

size: NA
V: TRBV6-2/TRBV6-3
D: NA
J: TRBJ2-7
DNA: TGTGCCAGCAGTTATGAAGAAAGAGGGGGGGCGGACGAGCAGTACTTC
CDR3: CASSYEERGGADEQYF

size: NA
V: TRBV24-1
D: NA
J: TRBJ1-1
DNA: TGTGCCACCAGTGAAACAGGCGGCACTGAAGCTTTCTTT
CDR3: CATSETGGTEAFF

size: NA
V: TRBV5-8
D: TRBD1
J: TRBJ1-5
DNA: TGTGCCAGCAGCAACACAGGGGGCTCCAATCAGCCCCAGCATTTT
CDR3: CASSNTGGSNQPQHF

size: NA
V: TRBV5-4
D: TRBD2
J: TRBJ2-7
DNA: TGTGCCAGCAGCCCGGGACTAGCGGGGGGGCACTACGAGCAGTACTTC
CDR3: CASSPGLAGGHYEQYF

size: NA
V: TRBV7-8
D: NA
J: TRBJ1-2
DNA: TGTGCCAGCAGCCCATTGGGGCAACACACCTTC
CDR3: CASSPLGQHTF

size: NA
V: TRBV7-2
D: NA
J: TRBJ2-2
DNA: TGTGCCAGCAGATTAAGAGGAGAGAACACCGGGGAGCTGTTTTTT
CDR3: CASRLRGENTGELFF

size: NA
V: TRBV7-8
D: TRBD2
J: TRBJ2-7
DNA: TGTGCCAGCAGCTTAAGGACTAGCGGCTACGAGCAGTACTTC
CDR3: CASSLRTSGYEQYF

size: NA
V: TRBV29-1
D: TRBD1
J: TRBJ2-5
DNA: TGCAGCGCAAGTGAAACAGGGGGCACGGCCCAGTACTTC
CDR3: CSASETGGTAQYF

size: NA
V: TRBV5-5
D: TRBD1
J: TRBJ1-2
DNA: TGTGCCAGCAGCTTTGAGACAGGGAATCAATATGGCTACACCTTC
CDR3: CASSFETGNQYGYTF

size: many
V: TRBV4-2
D: NA
J: TRBJ2-3
DNA: TGTGCCAGCAGCCAAGAAAGTGGCGGAGGTACAGATACGCAGTATTTT
CDR3: CASSQESGGGTDTQYF

size: NA
V: TRBV6-2/TRBV6-3
D: TRBD1
J: TRBJ2-3
DNA: TGTGCCAGCAGCCAACAGGGGTTGGAAACAGATACGCAGTATTTT
CDR3: CASSQQGLETDTQYF

size: once
V: TRBV29-1
D: NA
J: TRBJ2-3
DNA: TGCAGCGTTGCCGTTTTTTTCACAGATACGCAGTATTTT
CDR3: CSVAVFFTDTQYF

size: NA
V: TRBV5-1
D: NA
J: TRBJ1-1
DNA: TGCGCCAGCAGCTTGGGGGACACTAGGAACACTGAAGCTTTCTTT
CDR3: CASSLGDTRNTEAFF